This T cell receptor (beta chain) was sequenced during a study of blood T cell repertoires in COVID-19. The wider study: Specimens from acute and convalescent COVID-19 originated in the United States, Italy and Spain. PBMCs, B-cell-depleted T cells, or T cells were the source of the cDNA or gDNA that made up the material.

In the original processing: Researchers report that nucleated cell counts were estimated from reference gene primer amplification. The assay was immunoSEQ multiplex PCR, and TCRdb's table has in-frame clones only and misses some. V and J calls and clone size follow that table, whereas D and trimming were derived from the DNA. The sample has some 200,000 clones, around four fifths seen once. Germline CDR1 MGHDK, CDR2 SYGVNS. This CDR3 is built from 13 residues. Deletions cut 5 bases from V and 11 bases from J, with 19 bases between. This chain links TRBV25-1 with TRBJ2-7; TRBD1 is a possible D gene (6 bases). Sequencing was performed on peripheral blood. The receptor comes from a man aged 25 to 40 with active or convalescent COVID-19. CDR3 protein: CASSPRQASKEYF. Written as DNA, the CDR3 is TGTGCCAGCAGTCCGCGACAGGCCTCTAAAGAGTACTTC.